A selection of T cell receptor beta chains follows, all from one sample in a study of cytotoxic CD8 clonotypes in ibrutinib-treated CLL. Profiling relied on immunoSEQ multiplex PCR, and the TCRdb table lists in-frame clones only, not all of them. This sample has some 98,000 clones; 60% to 80% occur once, and the top ten carry 25% to 40%. This material consisted of PBMCs, taken after 12 months of ibrutinib treatment. The receptors originated from a human donor with chronic lymphocytic leukemia. The CDR3 runs from the conserved cysteine through the conserved F or W. A D gene is named only where the DNA matches it firmly. Only some rows state a clone size, as once, few, many or a class for expanded clones.

abundance	v_gene	j_gene	d_gene	CDR3nt	CDR3aa
-	TRBV7-2	TRBJ2-7	-	TGTGCCAGCAGCTTAGGCCTCCGATCCTACGAGCAGTACTTC	CASSLGLRSYEQYF
-	TRBV4-1	TRBJ2-1	-	TGCGCCAGCAGCCAAGAGCGCGGGCCCGAGCGTGAGCAGTTCTTC	CASSQERGPEREQFF
few	TRBV13	TRBJ1-3	-	TGTGCCAGCAGCTTAGGTGGAAACACCATATATTTT	CASSLGGNTIYF
-	TRBV11-2	TRBJ2-1	-	TGTGCCAGCAGCTTAGCGGGGGCCCACAATGAGCAGTTCTTC	CASSLAGAHNEQFF
-	TRBV27	TRBJ2-5	-	TGTGCCAGCAGTTTATTTATTGGACTCACCAGGGCGGTCGGAGAGACCCAGTACTTC	CASSLFIGLTRAVGETQYF
once	TRBV4-1	TRBJ1-4	TRBD1	TGCGCCAGCAGCCGACAGGGGGGCGGAAAACTGTTTTTT	CASSRQGGGKLFF
-	TRBV9	TRBJ2-5	TRBD2	TGTGCCAGCAGTCCCCGGACTAGCGGGGGATTGGAGACCCAGTACTTC	CASSPRTSGGLETQYF
few	TRBV5-6	TRBJ2-5	-	TGTGCCAGCAGCTCCCAACTCGGTCAGGCGGAGACCCAGTACTTC	CASSSQLGQAETQYF
-	TRBV19	TRBJ2-3	-	TGTGCCAGTACCCCCGGGGGAATGCGAGATACGCAGTATTTT	CASTPGGMRDTQYF
few	TRBV18	TRBJ2-7	-	TGTGCCAGCTCACCACGGGGGCCCGGACAGACTAAGTACGAGCAGTACTTC	CASSPRGPGQTKYEQYF
-	TRBV28	TRBJ2-1	-	TGTGCCAGCAGCTACGAGTTAGAGCAGTTCTTC	CASSYELEQFF
-	TRBV19	TRBJ2-7	-	TGTGCCAGCACGCGGACTATGAATGCCTACGAGCAGTACTTC	CASTRTMNAYEQYF
-	TRBV18	TRBJ1-1	TRBD1	TGTGCCAGCTCACCACTCTCGACAGGGTCGGACACTGAAGCTTTCTTT	CASSPLSTGSDTEAFF
few	TRBV19	TRBJ1-5	TRBD1	TGTGCCAGTAGTCGACAGGGGTATCAGCCCCAGCATTTT	CASSRQGYQPQHF
-	TRBV5-4	TRBJ2-6	-	TGTGCCAGCAGCTCGGCAGCAACAAACTCTGGGGCCAACGTCCTGACTTTC	CASSSAATNSGANVLTF
-	TRBV6-6	TRBJ2-5	-	TGTGCCAGCACCCCAAGTCAAGCGGCCCAAGAGACCCAGTACTTC	CASTPSQAAQETQYF
few	TRBV4-1	TRBJ1-4	-	TGCGCCAGCAGCCTTGGGACCGCAACTAATGAAAAACTGTTTTTT	CASSLGTATNEKLFF
-	TRBV6-1	TRBJ1-3	-	TGTGCCGGGTCCTCCTCTGGAAACACCATATATTTT	CAGSSSGNTIYF
-	TRBV9	TRBJ2-3	-	TGTGCCAGCAGCTCTCAGGGCACAGATACGCAGTATTTT	CASSSQGTDTQYF
-	TRBV27	TRBJ2-7	TRBD2	TGTGCCACCCTTAGGGATGCGGGGGGGCCCCTCTACGAGCAGTACTTC	CATLRDAGGPLYEQYF
-	TRBV30	TRBJ1-1	-	TGTGCCTGGAGGGCACAGGGAAACACTGAAGCTTTCTTT	CAWRAQGNTEAFF